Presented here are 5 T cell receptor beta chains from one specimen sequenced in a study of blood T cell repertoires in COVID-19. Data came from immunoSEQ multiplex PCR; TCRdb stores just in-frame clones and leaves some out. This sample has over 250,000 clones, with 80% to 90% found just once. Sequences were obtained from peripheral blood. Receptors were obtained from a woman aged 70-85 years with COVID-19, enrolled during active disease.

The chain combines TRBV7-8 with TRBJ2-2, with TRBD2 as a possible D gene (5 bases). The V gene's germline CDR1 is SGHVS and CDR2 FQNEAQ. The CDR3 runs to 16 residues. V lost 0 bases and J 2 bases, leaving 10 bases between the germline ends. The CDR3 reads CASSLATGKNTGELFF. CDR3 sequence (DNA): TGTGCCAGCAGCTTAGCAACGGGGAAAAACACCGGGGAGCTGTTTTTT.

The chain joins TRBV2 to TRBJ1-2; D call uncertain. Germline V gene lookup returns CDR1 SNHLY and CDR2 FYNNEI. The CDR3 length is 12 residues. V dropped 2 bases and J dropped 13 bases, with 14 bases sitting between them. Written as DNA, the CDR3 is TGTGCCAGCAGTGAACCAGTAACCTCGCCCACCTTC. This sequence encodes CASSEPVTSPTF.

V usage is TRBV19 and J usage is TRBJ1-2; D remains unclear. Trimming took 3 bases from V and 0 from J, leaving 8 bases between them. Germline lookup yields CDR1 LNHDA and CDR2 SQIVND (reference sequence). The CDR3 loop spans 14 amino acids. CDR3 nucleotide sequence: TGTGCCAGTAGTATCGGTGAGACTAACTATGGCTACACCTTC. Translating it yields CASSIGETNYGYTF.

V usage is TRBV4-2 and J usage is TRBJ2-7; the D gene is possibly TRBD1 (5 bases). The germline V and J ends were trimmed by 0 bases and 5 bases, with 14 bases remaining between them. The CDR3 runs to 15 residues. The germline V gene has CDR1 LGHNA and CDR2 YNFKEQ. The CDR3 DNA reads TGTGCCAGCAGCCAAGATGCCCATGGGGCTGACGAGCAGTACTTC. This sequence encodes CASSQDAHGADEQYF.

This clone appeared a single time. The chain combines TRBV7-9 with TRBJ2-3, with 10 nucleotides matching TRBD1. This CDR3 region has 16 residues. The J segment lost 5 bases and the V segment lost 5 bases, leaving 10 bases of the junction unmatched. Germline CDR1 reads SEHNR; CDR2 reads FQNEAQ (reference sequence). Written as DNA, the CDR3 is TGTGCCAGCAGCAAAGGGACAGGGGCCCAGGTAGATACGCAGTATTTT. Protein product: CASSKGTGAQVDTQYF.